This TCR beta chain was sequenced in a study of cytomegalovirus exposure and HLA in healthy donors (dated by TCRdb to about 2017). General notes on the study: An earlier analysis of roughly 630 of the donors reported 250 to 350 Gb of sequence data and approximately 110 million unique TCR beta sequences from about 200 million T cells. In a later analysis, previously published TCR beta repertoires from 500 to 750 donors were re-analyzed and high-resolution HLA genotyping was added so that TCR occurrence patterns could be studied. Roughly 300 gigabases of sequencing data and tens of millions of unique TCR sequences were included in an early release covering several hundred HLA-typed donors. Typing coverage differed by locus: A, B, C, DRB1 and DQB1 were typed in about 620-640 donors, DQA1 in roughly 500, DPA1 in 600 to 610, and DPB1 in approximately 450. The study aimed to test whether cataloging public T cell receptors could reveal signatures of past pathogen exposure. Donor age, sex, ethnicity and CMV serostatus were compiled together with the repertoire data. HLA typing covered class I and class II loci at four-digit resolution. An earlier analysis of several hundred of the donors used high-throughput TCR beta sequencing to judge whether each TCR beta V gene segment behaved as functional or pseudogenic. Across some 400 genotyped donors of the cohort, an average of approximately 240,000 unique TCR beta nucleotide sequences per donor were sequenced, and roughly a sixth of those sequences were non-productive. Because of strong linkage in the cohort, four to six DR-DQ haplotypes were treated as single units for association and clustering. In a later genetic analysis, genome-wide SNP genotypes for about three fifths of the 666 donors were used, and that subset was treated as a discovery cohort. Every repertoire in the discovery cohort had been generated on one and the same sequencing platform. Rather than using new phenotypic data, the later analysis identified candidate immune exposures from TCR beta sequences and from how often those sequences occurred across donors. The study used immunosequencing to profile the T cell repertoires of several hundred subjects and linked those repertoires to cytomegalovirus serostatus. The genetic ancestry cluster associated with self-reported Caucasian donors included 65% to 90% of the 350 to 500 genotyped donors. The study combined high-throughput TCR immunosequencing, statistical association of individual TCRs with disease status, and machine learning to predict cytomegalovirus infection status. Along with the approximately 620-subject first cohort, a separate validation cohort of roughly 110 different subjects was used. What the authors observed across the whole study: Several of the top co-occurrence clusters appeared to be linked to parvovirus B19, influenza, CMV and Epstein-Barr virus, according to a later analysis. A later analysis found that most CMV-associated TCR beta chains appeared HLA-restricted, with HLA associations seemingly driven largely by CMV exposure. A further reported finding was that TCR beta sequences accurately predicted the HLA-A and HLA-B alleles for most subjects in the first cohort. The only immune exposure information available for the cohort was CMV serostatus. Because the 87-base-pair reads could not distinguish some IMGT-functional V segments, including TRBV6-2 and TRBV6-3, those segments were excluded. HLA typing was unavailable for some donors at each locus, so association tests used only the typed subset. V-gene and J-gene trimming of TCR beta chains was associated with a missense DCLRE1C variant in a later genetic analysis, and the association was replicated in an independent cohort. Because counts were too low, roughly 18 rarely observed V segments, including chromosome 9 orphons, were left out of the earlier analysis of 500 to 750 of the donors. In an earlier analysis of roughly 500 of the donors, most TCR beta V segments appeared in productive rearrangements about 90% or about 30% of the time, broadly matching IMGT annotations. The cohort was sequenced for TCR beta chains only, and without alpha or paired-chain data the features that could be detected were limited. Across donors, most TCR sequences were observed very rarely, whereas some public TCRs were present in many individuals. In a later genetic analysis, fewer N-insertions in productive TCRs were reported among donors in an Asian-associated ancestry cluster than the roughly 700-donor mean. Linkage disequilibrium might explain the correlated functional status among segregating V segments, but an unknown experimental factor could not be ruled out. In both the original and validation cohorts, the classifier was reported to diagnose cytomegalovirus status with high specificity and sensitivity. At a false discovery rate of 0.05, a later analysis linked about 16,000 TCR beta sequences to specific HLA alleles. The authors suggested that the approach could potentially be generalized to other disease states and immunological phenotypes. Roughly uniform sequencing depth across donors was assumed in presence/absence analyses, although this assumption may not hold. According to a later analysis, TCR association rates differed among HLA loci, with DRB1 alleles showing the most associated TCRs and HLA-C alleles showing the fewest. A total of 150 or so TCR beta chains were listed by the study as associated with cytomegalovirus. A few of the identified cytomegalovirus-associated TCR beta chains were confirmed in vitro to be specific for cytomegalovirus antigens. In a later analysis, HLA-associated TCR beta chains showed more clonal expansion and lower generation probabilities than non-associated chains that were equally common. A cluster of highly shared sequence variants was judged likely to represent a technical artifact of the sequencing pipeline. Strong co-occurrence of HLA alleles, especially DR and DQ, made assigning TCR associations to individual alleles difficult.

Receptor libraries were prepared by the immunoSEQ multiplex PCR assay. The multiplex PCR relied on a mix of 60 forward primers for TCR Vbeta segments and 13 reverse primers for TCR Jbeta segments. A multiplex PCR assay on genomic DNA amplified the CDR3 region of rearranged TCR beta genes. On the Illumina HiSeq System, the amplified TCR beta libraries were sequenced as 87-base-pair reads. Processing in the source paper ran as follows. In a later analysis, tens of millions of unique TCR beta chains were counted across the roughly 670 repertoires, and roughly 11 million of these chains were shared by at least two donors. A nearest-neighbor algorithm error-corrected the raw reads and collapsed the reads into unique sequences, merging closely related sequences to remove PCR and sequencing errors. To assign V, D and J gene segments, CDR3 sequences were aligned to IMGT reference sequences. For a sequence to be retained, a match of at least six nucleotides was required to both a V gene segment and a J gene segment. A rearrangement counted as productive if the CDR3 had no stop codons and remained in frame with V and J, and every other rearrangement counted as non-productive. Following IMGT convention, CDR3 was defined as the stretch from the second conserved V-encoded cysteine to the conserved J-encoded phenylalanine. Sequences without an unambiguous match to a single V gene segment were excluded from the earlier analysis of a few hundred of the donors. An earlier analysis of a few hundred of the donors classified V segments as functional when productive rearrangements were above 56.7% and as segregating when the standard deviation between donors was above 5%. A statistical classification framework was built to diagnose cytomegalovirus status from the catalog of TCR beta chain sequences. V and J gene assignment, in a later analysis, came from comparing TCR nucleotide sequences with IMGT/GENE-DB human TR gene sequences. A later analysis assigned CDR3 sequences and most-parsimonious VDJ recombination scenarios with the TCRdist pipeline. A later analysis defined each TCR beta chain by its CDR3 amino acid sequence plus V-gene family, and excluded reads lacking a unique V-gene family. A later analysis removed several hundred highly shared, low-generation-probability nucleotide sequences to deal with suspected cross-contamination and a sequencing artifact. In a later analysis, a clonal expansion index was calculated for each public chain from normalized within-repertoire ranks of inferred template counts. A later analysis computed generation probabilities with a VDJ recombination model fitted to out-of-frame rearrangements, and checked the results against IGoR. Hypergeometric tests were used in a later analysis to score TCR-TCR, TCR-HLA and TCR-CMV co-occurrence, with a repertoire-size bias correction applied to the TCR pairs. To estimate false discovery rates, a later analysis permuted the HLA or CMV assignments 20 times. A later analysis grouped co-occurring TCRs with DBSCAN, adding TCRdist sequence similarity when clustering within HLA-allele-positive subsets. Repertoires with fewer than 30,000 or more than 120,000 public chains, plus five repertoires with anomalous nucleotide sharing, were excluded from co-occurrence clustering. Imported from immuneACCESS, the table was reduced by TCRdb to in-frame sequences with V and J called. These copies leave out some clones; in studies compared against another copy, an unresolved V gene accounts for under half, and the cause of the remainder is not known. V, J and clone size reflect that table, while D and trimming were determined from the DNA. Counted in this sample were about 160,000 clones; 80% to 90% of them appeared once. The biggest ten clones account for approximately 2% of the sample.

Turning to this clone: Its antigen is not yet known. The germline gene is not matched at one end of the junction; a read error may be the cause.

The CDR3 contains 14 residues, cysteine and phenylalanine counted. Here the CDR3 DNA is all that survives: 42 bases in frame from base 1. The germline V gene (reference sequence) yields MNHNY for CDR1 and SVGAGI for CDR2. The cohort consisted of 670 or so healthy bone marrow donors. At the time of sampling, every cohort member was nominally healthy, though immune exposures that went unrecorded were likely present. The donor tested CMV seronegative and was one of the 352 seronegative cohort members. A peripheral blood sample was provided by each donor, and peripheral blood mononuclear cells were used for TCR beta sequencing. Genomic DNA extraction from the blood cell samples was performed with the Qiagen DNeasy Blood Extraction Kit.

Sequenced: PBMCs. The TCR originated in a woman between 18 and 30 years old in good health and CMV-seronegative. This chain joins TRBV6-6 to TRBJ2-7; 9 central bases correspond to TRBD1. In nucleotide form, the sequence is TGTGCCAGCAGCCGTCTCGGGACAGGGACCCAAGGGAACTTC. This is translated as CASSRLGTGTQGNF.